The 5 T cell receptor beta chains presented below share a single source sample, sequenced in a study of molecular identifiers for immune sequencing clone quantification. TCRdb redid the calling of the PCR reads with MiXCR, one entry per CDR3 protein. The data show about 510,000 distinct CDR3 sequences, under 30% seen once. Source material: naive CD8+ T cells from blood, with Jurkat cell RNA spiked in. Subset in this sample: FACS-sorted CD8+CD4-CCR7+CD45RA+ naive T cells. These receptors all come from a human donor in good health. Some libraries in this study had Jurkat cell RNA spiked in.

Remarks on this clonotype: A much larger clone lies one base from this, so it may be a read error. The chain has TRBV12-3 or TRBV12-4 and TRBJ2-7; tentative D call: TRBD1 (6 bases). Trimming took 4 bases from V and 7 from J, leaving 20 bases between them. The CDR3 length is 15 residues. This CDR3 is CASSSRQVTVGEQYF. As DNA, the CDR3 is TGTGCCAGCAGTTCCCGACAGGTCACCGTGGGGGAGCAGTACTTC.

This clonotype has at least ten counts. V usage is TRBV7-9 and J usage is TRBJ1-2; D gene ambiguous. The V gene's germline CDR1 is SEHNR and CDR2 FQNEAQ (reference sequence). The V and J ends lost 3 bases and 6 bases respectively, with 20 bases between them. The CDR3 has 16 amino acids. CDR3 amino acids: CASSFVLEETIDGYTF. DNA for the CDR3: TGTGCCAGCAGCTTCGTCTTGGAGGAAACCATCGATGGCTACACCTTC.

CDR3 sequence: CASSLEGGPHNSPLHF. DNA of the CDR3: TGTGCCAGCAGCTTAGAAGGAGGTCCCCATAATTCACCCCTCCACTTT. The J gene is TRBJ1-6, the V gene TRBV7-9; D uncertain. CDR1 is SEHNR and CDR2 is FQNEAQ in the germline V gene (reference sequence). V was cut by 1 base and J by 5 bases, with 12 bases left in between. The CDR3 consists of 16 residues.

There are a few counts of this clonotype. The CDR3 spells CSARAIAGVLADTQYF. Written as DNA, the CDR3 is TGCAGTGCTAGAGCCATAGCGGGGGTACTCGCAGATACGCAGTATTTT. The gene calls are TRBV20-1 and TRBJ2-3; 9 positions match TRBD2. V was clipped by 1 base and J by 4 bases; unmatched bases: 9. CDR3 size: 16 residues. Germline lookup yields CDR1 DFQATT and CDR2 SNEGSKA (reference sequence).

This clonotype was counted at least ten times. This chain links TRBV6-5 with TRBJ2-3; D ambiguous. The CDR3 is 14 residues long. Between the trimmed V and J ends, which lost 0 bases and 4 bases, there was a span of 8 bases. Germline CDR1 reads MNHEY; CDR2 reads SVGAGI. The CDR3: CASSYSLVADTQYF. In DNA form, the CDR3 reads TGTGCCAGCAGTTACTCCCTAGTAGCAGATACGCAGTATTTT.